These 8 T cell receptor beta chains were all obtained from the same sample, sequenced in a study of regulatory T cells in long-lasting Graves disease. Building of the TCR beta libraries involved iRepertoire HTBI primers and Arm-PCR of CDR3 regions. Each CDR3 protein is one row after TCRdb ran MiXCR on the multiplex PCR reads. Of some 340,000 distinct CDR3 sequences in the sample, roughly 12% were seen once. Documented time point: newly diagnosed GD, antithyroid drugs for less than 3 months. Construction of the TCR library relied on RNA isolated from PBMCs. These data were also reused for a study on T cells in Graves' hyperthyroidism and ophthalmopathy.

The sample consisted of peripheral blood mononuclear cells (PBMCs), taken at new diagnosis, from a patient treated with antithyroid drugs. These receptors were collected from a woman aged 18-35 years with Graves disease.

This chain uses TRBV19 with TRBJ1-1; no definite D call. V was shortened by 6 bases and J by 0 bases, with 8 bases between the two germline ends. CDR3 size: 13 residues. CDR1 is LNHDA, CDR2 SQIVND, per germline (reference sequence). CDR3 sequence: CASSPDLNTEAFF. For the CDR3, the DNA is TGTGCCAGTAGCCCGGACCTGAACACTGAAGCTTTCTTT.

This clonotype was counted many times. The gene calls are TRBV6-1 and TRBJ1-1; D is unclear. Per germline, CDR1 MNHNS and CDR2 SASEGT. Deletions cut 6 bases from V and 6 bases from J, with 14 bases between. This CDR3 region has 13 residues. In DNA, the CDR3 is TGTGCCAGCAGGGTCGGTTCGAGGGCTGAAGCTTTCTTT. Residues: CASRVGSRAEAFF.

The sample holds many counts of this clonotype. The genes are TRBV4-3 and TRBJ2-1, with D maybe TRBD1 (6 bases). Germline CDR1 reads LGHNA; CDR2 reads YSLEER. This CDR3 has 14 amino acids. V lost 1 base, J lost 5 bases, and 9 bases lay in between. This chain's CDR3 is CASSQVDRNNEQFF. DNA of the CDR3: TGCGCCAGCAGCCAAGTGGACAGAAACAATGAGCAGTTCTTC.

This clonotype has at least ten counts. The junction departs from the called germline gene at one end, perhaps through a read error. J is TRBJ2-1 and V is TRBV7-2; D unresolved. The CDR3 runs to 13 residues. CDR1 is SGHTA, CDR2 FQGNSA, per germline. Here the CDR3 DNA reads TGTGCCAGCAGCTTAATAAACTACCATGAGCAGTTCTTC. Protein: CASSLINYHEQFF.

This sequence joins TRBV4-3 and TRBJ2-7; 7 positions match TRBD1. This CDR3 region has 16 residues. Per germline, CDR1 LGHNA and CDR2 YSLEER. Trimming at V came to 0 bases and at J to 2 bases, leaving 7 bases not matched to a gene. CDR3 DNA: TGCGCCAGCAGCCAAGATGCGCAGGGGACAGCCTACGAGCAGTACTTC. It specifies CASSQDAQGTAYEQYF.

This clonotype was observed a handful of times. In DNA, the CDR3 is TGTGCCAGCAGTGACTTGGGGAATGGAAACACCATATATTTT. Encoded protein: CASSDLGNGNTIYF. The chain couples TRBV6-1 to TRBJ1-3; D unresolved. Looked up from germline, CDR1 is MNHNS and CDR2 is SASEGT. Trimming shortened V by 3 bases and J by 3 bases, and 9 bases separated the two germline ends. This CDR3 spans 14 amino acids.

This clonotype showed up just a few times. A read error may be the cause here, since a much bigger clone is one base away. Here the CDR3 reads CASSLDAGRLSRTF. As DNA, the CDR3 is TGTGCCAGCAGCTTAGACGCGGGACGGCTGTCTCGCACCTTC. The chain has TRBV7-2 and TRBJ1-2; possible D gene TRBD1, 5 bases. Germline V gives CDR1 SGHTA, CDR2 FQGNSA. CDR3 length: 14 residues. V was pared by 1 base and J by 13 bases, with 19 bases between.

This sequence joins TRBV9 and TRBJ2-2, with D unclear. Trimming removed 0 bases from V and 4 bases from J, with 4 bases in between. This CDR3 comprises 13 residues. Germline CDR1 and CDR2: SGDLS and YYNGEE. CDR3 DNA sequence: TGTGCCAGCAGCGTAGATAGCACCGGGGAGCTGTTTTTT. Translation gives CASSVDSTGELFF.